The clone carrying this TCR beta chain was recorded a few times. The target antigen is unknown. This entry belongs to a study of T cells in Graves' hyperthyroidism and ophthalmopathy. The study's findings and limits: Most expanded thyroid clonotypes above 0.001 also appeared in blood. Ophthalmopathy could be told apart from stable hyperthyroidism with a 13 V-J model.

The V gene end was trimmed by 2 bases and the J gene end by 4 bases; junction bases not matched to a gene: 6. CDR1 and CDR2 (germline): MNHEY, SVGEGT. CDR3 length: 15 amino acids. Amplification targeted TCR beta CDR3 regions from RNA transcripts. The TCR CDR3 first-round RT-PCR relied on the HTBI primer set. TCRdb redid the calling of the multiplex PCR reads with MiXCR, one entry per CDR3 protein. The sample has roughly 650,000 distinct CDR3 sequences; about a sixth are singletons. Not enrolled were patients with uncontrolled infection, other autoimmune disease, pregnancy or lactation. The source material was blood. This chain joins TRBV6-2 or TRBV6-3 and TRBJ2-3; 7 nucleotides line up with TRBD1. The sequence derives from a woman aged 40 to 50 with Graves' ophthalmopathy. CDR3 DNA: TGTGCCAGCAGTTACGGGACAGAGGGAGCAGATACGCAGTATTTT. Its translation is CASSYGTEGADTQYF.